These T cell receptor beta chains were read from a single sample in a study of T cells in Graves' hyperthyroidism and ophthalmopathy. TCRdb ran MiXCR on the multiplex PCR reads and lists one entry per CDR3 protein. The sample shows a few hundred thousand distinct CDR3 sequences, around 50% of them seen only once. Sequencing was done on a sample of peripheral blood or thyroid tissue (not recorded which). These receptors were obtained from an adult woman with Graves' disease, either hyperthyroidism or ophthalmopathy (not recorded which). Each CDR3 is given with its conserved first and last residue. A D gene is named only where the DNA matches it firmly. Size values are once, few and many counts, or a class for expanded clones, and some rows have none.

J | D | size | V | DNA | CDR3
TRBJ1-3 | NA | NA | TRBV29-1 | TGCAGCGTTGACCTCGGGTTTTCTGGAAACACCATATATTTT | CSVDLGFSGNTIYF
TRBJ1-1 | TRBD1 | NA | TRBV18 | TGTGCCAGCTCACCACGGACAGGGGATATGGGCACTGAAGCTTTCTTT | CASSPRTGDMGTEAFF
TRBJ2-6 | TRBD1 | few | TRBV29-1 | TGCAGCGTTGAAGGGACAGGGAACTCTGGGGCCAACGTCCTGACTTTC | CSVEGTGNSGANVLTF
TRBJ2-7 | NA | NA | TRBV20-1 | TGCAGTGCTAGGCCTCGGAGTCAGCGATACTACGAGCAGTACTTC | CSARPRSQRYYEQYF
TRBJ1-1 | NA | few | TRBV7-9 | TGTGCCAGCGTTTCGGCAACGGGAGGTACTGAAGCTTTCTTT | CASVSATGGTEAFF
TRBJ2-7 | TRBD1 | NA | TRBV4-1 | TGCGCCAGCAGCCAACCACGGGACAGGGTACACGAGCAGTACTTC | CASSQPRDRVHEQYF
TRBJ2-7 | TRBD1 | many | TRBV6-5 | TGTGCCAGCAGTTTCCGGGACAGACTCTCCCACGAGCAGTACTTC | CASSFRDRLSHEQYF
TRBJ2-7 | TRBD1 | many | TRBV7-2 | TGTGCCAGCAGCTTAGGTTTGCCAGGGGGCTACGAGCAGTACTTC | CASSLGLPGGYEQYF
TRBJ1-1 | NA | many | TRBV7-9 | TGTGCCAGCAGCTTAGCGGGGGGGGCTGGTGAAGCTTTCTTT | CASSLAGGAGEAFF
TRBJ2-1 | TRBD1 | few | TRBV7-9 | TGTGCCAGCAGTCTCCGGGACAGGAGACCGCGTTCCTACAATGAGCAGTTCTTC | CASSLRDRRPRSYNEQFF
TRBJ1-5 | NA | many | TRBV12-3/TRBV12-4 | TGTGCCAGCAGTTGGGCAGAGAATCAGCCCCAGCATTTT | CASSWAENQPQHF
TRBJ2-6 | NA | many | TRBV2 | TGTGCCTCTGGGGCCAACGTCCTGACTTTC | CASGANVLTF
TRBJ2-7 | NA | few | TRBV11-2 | TGTGCCAGCAGCTTAGATCCCGGGACCTACGAGCAGTACTTC | CASSLDPGTYEQYF
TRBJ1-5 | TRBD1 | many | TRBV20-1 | TGCAGTGCTTCGCCCGGGACAGGGCATAGTGAGCCCCAGCATTTT | CSASPGTGHSEPQHF
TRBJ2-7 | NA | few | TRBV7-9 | TGTGCCAGCAGCCACGGGAAGGACGAGCAGTACTTC | CASSHGKDEQYF
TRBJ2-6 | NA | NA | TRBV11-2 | TGTGCCAGCAGCTTTGAGACAGCTACCTTCTCTGGGGCCAACGTCCTGACTTTC | CASSFETATFSGANVLTF
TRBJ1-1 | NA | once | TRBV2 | TGTGCCAGCAGTCCTAGGACAGCCACGGACACTGAAGCTTTCTTT | CASSPRTATDTEAFF
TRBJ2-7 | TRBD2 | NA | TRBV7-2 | TGTGCCACTAGTACGCTAGCGGGACCCCAGCAGTACTTC | CATSTLAGPQQYF
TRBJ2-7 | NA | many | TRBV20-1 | TGCAGTGCTAGAGCGGGAAACTCCTACGAGCAGTACTTC | CSARAGNSYEQYF
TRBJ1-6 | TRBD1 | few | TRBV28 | TGTGCCAGCACCGCTGAGGGACAGGATGATTCACCCCTCCACTTT | CASTAEGQDDSPLHF
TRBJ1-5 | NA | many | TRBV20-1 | TGCAGTGCTAGAGACGGGGGAGGAAGTCGTCCCCAGCATTTT | CSARDGGGSRPQHF
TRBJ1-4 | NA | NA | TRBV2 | TGTGCCAGCGGAGCAGAGCGGGAAAAACTGTTTTTT | CASGAEREKLFF
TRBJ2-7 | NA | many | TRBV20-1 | TGCAGTGCTAGAGATGGTTTGGGCTACGAGCAGTACTTC | CSARDGLGYEQYF
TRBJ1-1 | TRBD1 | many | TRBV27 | TGTGCCAGCAGTTCCGACAGGGGGCTCGCTGAAGCTTTCTTT | CASSSDRGLAEAFF
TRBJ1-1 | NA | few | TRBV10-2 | TGCGCCACCTCACGACAATTGAACACTGAAGCTTTCTTT | CATSRQLNTEAFF
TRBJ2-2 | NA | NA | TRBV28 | TGTGCCAGCACAATGAGGGGTACCGGGGAGCTGTTTTTT | CASTMRGTGELFF
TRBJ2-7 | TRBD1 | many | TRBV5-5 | TGTGCCAGCAGCTTCACAGGGGTCGAGCAGTACTTC | CASSFTGVEQYF
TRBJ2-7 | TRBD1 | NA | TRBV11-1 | TGTGCCAGCAGCGAGTGGGACAGTCACTACGAGCAGTACTTC | CASSEWDSHYEQYF
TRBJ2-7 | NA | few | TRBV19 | TGTGCCAGTGCTTGGGCAGGGAGAAACGAGCAGTACTTC | CASAWAGRNEQYF
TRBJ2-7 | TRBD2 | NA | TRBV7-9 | TGTGCCAGCGCCACCGGGACTAGTGTTTACGAGCAGTACTTC | CASATGTSVYEQYF
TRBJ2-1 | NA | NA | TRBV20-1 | TGCAGTGCCCCCTCCTACAATGAGCAGTTCTTC | CSAPSYNEQFF
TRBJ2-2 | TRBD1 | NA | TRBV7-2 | TGTGCCAGCAGCCCCGACAGGGGGAGGCTGTTTTTT | CASSPDRGRLFF
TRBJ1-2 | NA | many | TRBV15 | TGTGCCACCAGCAGAGATGGCAGTACAATAGCGGGCTACACCTTC | CATSRDGSTIAGYTF
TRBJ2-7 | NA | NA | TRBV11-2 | TGTGCCAGCAGTGAAAGGGGTCACGAGCAGTACTTC | CASSERGHEQYF
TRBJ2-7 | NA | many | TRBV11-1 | TGTGCCAGCACCCCGGTAAGAGGAACCTCCTACGAGCAGTACTTC | CASTPVRGTSYEQYF
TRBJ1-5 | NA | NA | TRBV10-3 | TGTGCCACCCCTGTCGGGGTTGAGCAGCCCCAGCATTTT | CATPVGVEQPQHF
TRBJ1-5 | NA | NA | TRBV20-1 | TGCAGTGCTAGAGATTTTTGGAGCAATCAGCCCCAGCATTTT | CSARDFWSNQPQHF
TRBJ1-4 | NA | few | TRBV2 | TGTGCCAGCAGTGTCACGGGCTCTGGAAAACTGTTTTTT | CASSVTGSGKLFF
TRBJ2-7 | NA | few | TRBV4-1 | TGCGCCAGCAGCCGGGGAAAGGGACTGTTATCCGAGCAGTACTTC | CASSRGKGLLSEQYF
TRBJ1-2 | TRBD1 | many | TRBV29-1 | TGCAGCGTGGACCTGGGACAGGGAGGCTATGGCTACACCTTC | CSVDLGQGGYGYTF
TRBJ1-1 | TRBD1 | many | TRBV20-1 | TGCAGTGCTAGAGATCCCCAGACAGGGCGCACTGAAGCTTTCTTT | CSARDPQTGRTEAFF
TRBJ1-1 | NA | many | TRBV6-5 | TGTGCCAGCAGTTACGGCATTAGGGGGACTGAAGCTTTCTTT | CASSYGIRGTEAFF
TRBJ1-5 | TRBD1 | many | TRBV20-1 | TGCAGTGCTCCGACAGGGAGGGGGTATAGCAATCAGCCCCAGCATTTT | CSAPTGRGYSNQPQHF
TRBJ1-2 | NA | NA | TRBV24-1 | TGTGCCACCAGTCAGCATCCAAACACTGGAGGCTACACCTTC | CATSQHPNTGGYTF
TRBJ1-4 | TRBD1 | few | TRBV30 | TGTGCCTGGAGTGTAGGACAGGGGAATGAAAAACTGTTTTTT | CAWSVGQGNEKLFF
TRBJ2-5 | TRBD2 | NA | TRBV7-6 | TGTGCCAGCAGCTTAGAAGCTAGCGGGAGGACTTTCGAAGAGACCCAGTACTTC | CASSLEASGRTFEETQYF
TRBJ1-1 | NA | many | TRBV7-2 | TGTGCCAGCAGCTTAATAGGGGACACTGAAGCTTTCTTT | CASSLIGDTEAFF
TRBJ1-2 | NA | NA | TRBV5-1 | TGTGCCAGCAGCTTGGCCCACTCCTATGGCTACACCTTC | CASSLAHSYGYTF
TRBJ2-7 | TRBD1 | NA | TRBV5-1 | TGCGCCAGCAGCCTGCGACAGGGACAGAGCTACGAGCAGTACTTC | CASSLRQGQSYEQYF
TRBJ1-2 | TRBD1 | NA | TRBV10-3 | TGTGCCATCAGTGGACTCGACAGGGTCGATGGCTACACCTTC | CAISGLDRVDGYTF
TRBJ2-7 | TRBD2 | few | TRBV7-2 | TGTGCCAGCAGCAAGACTAGCGGGACAACCTACGAGCAGTACTTC | CASSKTSGTTYEQYF
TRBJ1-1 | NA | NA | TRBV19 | TGTGCCAGTAGAACGACCGGGGCGATGAACACTGAAGCTTTCTTT | CASRTTGAMNTEAFF
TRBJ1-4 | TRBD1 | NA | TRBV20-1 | TGCAGTGCTAGAGAGGACAGGGCGGGTGAAAAACTGTTTTTT | CSAREDRAGEKLFF
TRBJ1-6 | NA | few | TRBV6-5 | TGTGCCAGCAAGGAGGGCCTCTATAATTCACCCCTCCACTTT | CASKEGLYNSPLHF
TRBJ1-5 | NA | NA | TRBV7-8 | TGTGCCAGCAGCCCAAGCGGGGGGGGCTCGAGCAATCAGCCCCAGCATTTT | CASSPSGGGSSNQPQHF
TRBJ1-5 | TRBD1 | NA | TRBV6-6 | TGTGCCAGCACCCACGGGACAGGGGGAATTCAGCCCCAGCATTTT | CASTHGTGGIQPQHF
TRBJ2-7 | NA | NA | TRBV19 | TGTGCCAGTAGTATCGCCACTTCCTGGTACCACGAGCAGTACTTC | CASSIATSWYHEQYF